In this sample, the clone carrying this T cell receptor (beta chain) turned up many times. The antigen is not known. These data come from a study of regulatory T cells in long-lasting Graves disease. Notes on the study in general: Newly diagnosed Graves' patients had higher TCR diversity than persistent ones.

Time point in this sample: newly diagnosed GD, antithyroid drugs for less than 3 months. PBMC RNA served as the TCR library source. Researchers made TCR beta libraries by using iRepertoire HTBI primers and running Arm-PCR on CDR3 regions. From the multiplex PCR reads, TCRdb called clonotypes with MiXCR, one entry per CDR3 protein. The sample shows approximately 350,000 distinct CDR3 sequences, over 15% of them seen only once. V lost 6 bases and J lost 10, with 13 bases in between. The CDR3 consists of 12 residues. A further study also used this sample, focusing on T cells in Graves' hyperthyroidism and ophthalmopathy. That work contributes: First-round RT-PCR with HTBI primers amplified the TCR CDR3 region. Most clonotypes expanded in the thyroid (above 0.001) were also present in blood.

The chain carries TRBV12-3 or TRBV12-4 and TRBJ2-1; TRBD2 might be the D (6 bases). This TCR came from a man aged 40-49 years with Graves disease. Sequenced material: peripheral blood mononuclear cells (PBMCs), taken at new diagnosis, from a patient treated with antithyroid drugs. CDR3 nucleotide sequence: TGTGCCAGCAGCCTCCACGGGGGAGAGCAGTTCTTC. Amino acid sequence: CASSLHGGEQFF.